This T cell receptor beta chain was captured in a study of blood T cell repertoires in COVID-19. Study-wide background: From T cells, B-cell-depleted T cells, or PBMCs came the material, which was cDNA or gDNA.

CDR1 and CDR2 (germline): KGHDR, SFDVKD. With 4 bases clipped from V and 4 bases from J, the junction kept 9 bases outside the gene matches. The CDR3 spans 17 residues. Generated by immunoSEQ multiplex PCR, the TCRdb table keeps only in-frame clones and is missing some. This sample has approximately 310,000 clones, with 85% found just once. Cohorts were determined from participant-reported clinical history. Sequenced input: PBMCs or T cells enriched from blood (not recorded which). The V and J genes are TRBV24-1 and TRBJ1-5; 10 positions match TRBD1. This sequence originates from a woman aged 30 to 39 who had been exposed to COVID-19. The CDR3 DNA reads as TGTGCCACCAGTGACCATCCGGGACAGGGGAAGAATCAGCCCCAGCATTTT. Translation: CATSDHPGQGKNQPQHF.